This section outlines one T cell receptor (beta chain) sequence together with its context. The data belong to a study of blood T cell repertoires in COVID-19. The CDR3 totals 13 residues. Germline V gene lookup returns CDR1 LNHDA and CDR2 SQIVND (reference sequence). Trimming removed 4 bases from V and 4 bases from J, with 8 bases in between. Authors' analysis steps: The assay estimated nucleated cells by amplifying reference gene primers. Assay used: immunoSEQ multiplex PCR; TCRdb lists only in-frame clones, some missing. The V and J calls and clone size were taken over from that table, and D and trimming were inferred from the DNA. The sample comprises about 300,000 clones, around 92% of which are singletons, and approximately 6.5% rests with the top ten.

The sample taken for sequencing was peripheral blood. The V call is TRBV19, the J call TRBJ2-1, with D possibly matching TRBD2 (6 bases). The sequence was obtained from a man between 18 and 29 years old who had recovered from COVID-19. CDR3 amino acids: CASSNGGYNEQFF. CDR3 nucleotides: TGTGCCAGTAGTAACGGGGGTTACAATGAGCAGTTCTTC.